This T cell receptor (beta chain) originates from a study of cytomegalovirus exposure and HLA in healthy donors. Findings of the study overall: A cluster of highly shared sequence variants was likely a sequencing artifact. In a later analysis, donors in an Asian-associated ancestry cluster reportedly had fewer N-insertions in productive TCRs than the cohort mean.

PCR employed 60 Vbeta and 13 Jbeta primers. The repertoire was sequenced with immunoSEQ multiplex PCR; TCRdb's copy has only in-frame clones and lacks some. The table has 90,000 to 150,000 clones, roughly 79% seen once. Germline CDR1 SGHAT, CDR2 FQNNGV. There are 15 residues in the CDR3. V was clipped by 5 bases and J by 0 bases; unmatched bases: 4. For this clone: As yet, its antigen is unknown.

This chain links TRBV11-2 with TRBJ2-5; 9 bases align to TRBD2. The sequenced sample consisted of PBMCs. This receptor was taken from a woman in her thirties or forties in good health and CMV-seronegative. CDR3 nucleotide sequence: TGTGCCAGCAGCACCACTAGCGGGCACCAAGAGACCCAGTACTTC. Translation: CASSTTSGHQETQYF.